Listed below are T cell receptor beta chains from one sample, sequenced in a study of T cells in Graves' hyperthyroidism and ophthalmopathy. One entry per CDR3 protein, called by TCRdb with MiXCR from the multiplex PCR reads. The table has some 460,000 distinct CDR3 sequences, approximately 15% seen once. The sample comprised blood. Receptor source: a woman between 18 and 29 years old with Graves' hyperthyroidism. CDR3s include the opening cysteine and the closing phenylalanine or tryptophan. Each record gives: V gene, D gene, J gene, clone size, CDR3 protein, CDR3 DNA. D genes are given only for firm matches. Not every row has a clone size; where given, it reads once, few, many or a size class.

>TRBV6-2/TRBV6-3|TRBD2|TRBJ2-1|many
CASRGSAGLAAPSSYNEQFF
TGTGCCAGCAGAGGCTCCGCCGGACTAGCGGCCCCGAGCTCCTACAATGAGCAGTTCTTC
>TRBV3-1|-|TRBJ2-7|few
CASSQGGLYEQYF
TGTGCCAGCAGCCAAGGGGGCCTCTACGAGCAGTACTTC
>TRBV7-2|-|TRBJ1-6|many
CASSLAGMGWDNSPLHF
TGTGCCAGCAGCTTAGCGGGTATGGGATGGGATAATTCACCCCTCCACTTT
>TRBV6-1|-|TRBJ1-2|-
CASSRLRGAYGYTF
TGTGCCAGCAGTCGTCTCAGGGGAGCCTATGGCTACACCTTC
>TRBV9|-|TRBJ2-7|-
CASSVAAGTYEQYF
TGTGCCAGCAGCGTAGCGGCGGGGACCTACGAGCAGTACTTC
>TRBV7-9|-|TRBJ2-1|-
CASSLGDTGGQSVQFF
TGTGCCAGCAGCTTAGGGGACACGGGGGGACAGTCGGTGCAGTTCTTC
>TRBV11-2|-|TRBJ2-1|many
CASSFLGLYTYNEQFF
TGTGCCAGCAGCTTTTTAGGCCTCTATACCTACAATGAGCAGTTCTTC
>TRBV28|-|TRBJ1-4|few
CAGSLYGPTGEKLFF
TGTGCCGGCAGTTTATACGGGCCAACAGGGGAAAAACTGTTTTTT
>TRBV5-8|-|TRBJ2-7|many
CASSLGVGRTYEQYF
TGTGCCAGCAGCTTGGGAGTGGGGCGGACCTACGAGCAGTACTTC
>TRBV18|TRBD1|TRBJ1-2|few
CASSSRQGSSTF
TGTGCCAGCTCATCCAGACAGGGTTCAAGCACCTTC
>TRBV20-1|TRBD1|TRBJ1-5|-
CSARAYRGADFGGNQPQHF
TGCAGTGCTAGAGCGTACAGGGGAGCCGACTTTGGGGGAAATCAGCCCCAGCATTTT
>TRBV7-9|-|TRBJ1-2|many
CASRPNREGYTF
TGTGCCAGCAGACCAAACAGGGAGGGCTACACCTTC
>TRBV19|-|TRBJ1-1|-
CASSIGRTNTEAFF
TGTGCCAGTAGTATAGGGCGGACGAACACTGAAGCTTTCTTT
>TRBV12-3/TRBV12-4|TRBD1|TRBJ2-7|few
CASSRAGTGVYEQYF
TGTGCCAGCAGTCGCGCCGGGACAGGGGTGTACGAGCAGTACTTC
>TRBV12-3/TRBV12-4|TRBD1|TRBJ2-1|-
CASSLVTGGASREQFF
TGTGCCAGCAGTTTGGTCACAGGGGGTGCCTCCCGTGAGCAGTTCTTC
>TRBV20-1|TRBD1|TRBJ2-2|few
CSARGGDRDLFF
TGCAGTGCTAGAGGGGGGGACAGGGATCTGTTTTTT
>TRBV19|-|TRBJ1-1|-
CASSRGVIPEAFF
TGTGCCAGTAGTAGGGGCGTAATCCCTGAAGCTTTCTTT
>TRBV20-1|-|TRBJ2-1|many
CSASGGTGAYNEQFF
TGCAGTGCCAGCGGGGGGACAGGGGCCTACAATGAGCAGTTCTTC
>TRBV5-1|-|TRBJ2-7|many
CASSLEGRSYEQYF
TGCGCCAGCAGCTTGGAGGGGCGCTCCTACGAGCAGTACTTC
>TRBV10-2|-|TRBJ2-1|-
CASSPGAAYNEQFF
TGCGCCAGCAGTCCAGGGGCGGCTTACAATGAGCAGTTCTTC
>TRBV27|-|TRBJ2-1|many
CASSLVRGSPNEQFF
TGTGCCAGCAGTTTAGTGAGGGGCAGTCCGAATGAGCAGTTCTTC
>TRBV7-3|-|TRBJ2-3|many
CASSFDRDGSTDTQYF
TGTGCCAGCAGCTTCGACCGGGACGGCTCAACAGATACGCAGTATTTT
>TRBV2|-|TRBJ2-7|many
CASSGDNAVQYF
TGTGCCAGCAGTGGGGACAACGCCGTGCAGTACTTC
>TRBV15|-|TRBJ1-3|-
CATSRDRNRAGNTIYF
TGTGCCACCAGCAGAGATAGAAACAGGGCTGGAAACACCATATATTTT
>TRBV11-1|TRBD2|TRBJ2-1|many
CASSEGLVDEQFF
TGTGCCAGCAGCGAAGGACTAGTGGATGAGCAGTTCTTC
>TRBV12-3/TRBV12-4|-|TRBJ2-5|few
CASTPGGGETQYF
TGTGCCAGCACACCTGGAGGAGGGGAGACCCAGTACTTC
>TRBV12-3/TRBV12-4|-|TRBJ1-4|many
CASSPGRFATNEKLFF
TGTGCCAGCAGCCCCGGTCGGTTCGCAACTAATGAAAAACTGTTTTTT
>TRBV2|TRBD1|TRBJ1-4|many
CASSEQGDEKLFF
TGTGCCAGCAGTGAACAGGGGGATGAAAAACTGTTTTTT
>TRBV19|TRBD1|TRBJ1-1|-
CASSRRTGGNTEAFF
TGTGCCAGTAGTCGAAGGACAGGCGGGAACACTGAAGCTTTCTTT
>TRBV3-1|TRBD1|TRBJ1-6|many
CASSLKGTANSPLHF
TGTGCCAGCAGCCTCAAAGGGACAGCCAATTCACCCCTCCACTTT
>TRBV6-6|TRBD1|TRBJ2-5|-
CASSYSGQLGETQYF
TGTGCCAGCAGTTACTCGGGACAGTTAGGAGAGACCCAGTACTTC
>TRBV28|TRBD2|TRBJ2-4|once
CASSFGTNLAKNIQYF
TGTGCCAGCAGTTTTGGGACTAATTTAGCCAAAAACATTCAGTACTTC
>TRBV5-1|-|TRBJ1-2|-
CASSQGHRLKTYGYTF
TGCGCCAGCAGCCAAGGCCACAGACTGAAAACATATGGCTACACCTTC
>TRBV24-1|-|TRBJ2-2|few
CATSDEDGTGELFF
TGTGCCACCAGTGATGAGGACGGCACCGGGGAGCTGTTTTTT
>TRBV7-3|-|TRBJ2-3|many
CASSASGYTDTQYF
TGTGCCAGCTCTGCGAGCGGGTACACAGATACGCAGTATTTT
>TRBV7-2|TRBD1|TRBJ2-7|many
CASSPDRIYEQYF
TGTGCCAGCAGCCCGGACAGGATTTACGAGCAGTACTTC
>TRBV5-1|-|TRBJ2-5|few
CASSLVTGTWETQYF
TGCGCCAGCAGCTTGGTGACAGGCACATGGGAGACCCAGTACTTC
>TRBV20-1|-|TRBJ2-5|many
CSARDGTSGTQYF
TGCAGTGCTAGAGACGGGACCTCCGGGACCCAGTACTTC
>TRBV2|TRBD1|TRBJ1-5|many
CAGGTGANQPQHF
TGTGCCGGCGGGACAGGGGCCAATCAGCCCCAGCATTTT
>TRBV6-1|TRBD1|TRBJ1-2|once
CAAGTGNYGYTF
TGTGCCGCCGGGACAGGGAACTATGGCTACACCTTC
>TRBV2|TRBD2|TRBJ2-1|many
CASSGGLAGGQEQFF
TGTGCCAGCAGTGGGGGTCTAGCGGGAGGACAGGAGCAGTTCTTC
>TRBV15|-|TRBJ2-7|few
CATSRDRAEGYEQYF
TGTGCCACCAGCAGAGATCGGGCGGAAGGTTACGAGCAGTACTTC
>TRBV7-9|-|TRBJ1-5|few
CASSLAGKGGNQPQHF
TGTGCCAGCAGCTTAGCAGGAAAGGGAGGCAATCAGCCCCAGCATTTT
>TRBV20-1|-|TRBJ2-3|many
CSARNAVGSTDTQYF
TGCAGTGCTAGAAATGCGGTGGGGAGCACAGATACGCAGTATTTT
>TRBV4-3|-|TRBJ1-1|-
CASSQDLVHTEAFF
TGCGCCAGCAGCCAAGATTTGGTGCACACTGAAGCTTTCTTT
>TRBV19|TRBD1|TRBJ1-1|few
CASSNYRQGNTEAFF
TGTGCCAGTAGTAACTACCGACAGGGCAACACTGAAGCTTTCTTT
>TRBV15|TRBD1|TRBJ1-1|many
CATRVTGGGTEAFF
TGTGCCACCAGGGTGACAGGGGGCGGCACTGAAGCTTTCTTT
>TRBV19|-|TRBJ1-1|few
CASSNGFTEAFF
TGTGCCAGTAGTAACGGCTTTACTGAAGCTTTCTTT
>TRBV7-9|TRBD1|TRBJ1-5|many
CASSFDRAEQPQHF
TGTGCCAGCAGCTTCGACAGGGCTGAGCAGCCCCAGCATTTT
>TRBV7-8|-|TRBJ1-2|many
CASSLAGSPFEGYTF
TGTGCCAGCAGCTTAGCGGGCAGTCCCTTTGAGGGCTACACCTTC
>TRBV11-3|-|TRBJ1-6|-
CASSLDGQVSPLHF
TGTGCCAGCAGCTTAGATGGGCAGGTTTCACCCCTCCACTTT
>TRBV5-1|TRBD1|TRBJ2-7|few
CASSPQGPSSYEQYF
TGCGCCAGCAGCCCACAGGGGCCGTCCTCCTACGAGCAGTACTTC
>TRBV12-3/TRBV12-4|-|TRBJ1-2|many
CASSLDRRNYGYTF
TGTGCCAGCAGTTTAGACAGACGAAACTATGGCTACACCTTC
>TRBV4-2|-|TRBJ2-6|-
CASSQDGGLILSGANVLTF
TGTGCCAGCAGCCAAGATGGGGGGCTGATCCTGTCTGGGGCCAACGTCCTGACTTTC
>TRBV7-3|-|TRBJ2-7|many
CASSLGGLAYEQYF
TGTGCCAGCAGCTTAGGGGGTCTCGCCTACGAGCAGTACTTC
>TRBV10-3|-|TRBJ2-3|few
CAISETTDPGTRLSTDTQYF
TGTGCCATCAGTGAGACTACCGATCCCGGGACACGACTTAGCACAGATACGCAGTATTTT
>TRBV20-1|-|TRBJ2-1|-
CSTSEGDTYNEQFF
TGCAGTACCTCAGAGGGCGATACCTACAATGAGCAGTTCTTC
>TRBV12-3/TRBV12-4|-|TRBJ1-5|many
CASSSGQPQHF
TGTGCCAGCAGTTCGGGCCAGCCCCAGCATTTT
>TRBV20-1|-|TRBJ1-1|many
CSARVVDRGTEAFF
TGCAGTGCTAGGGTCGTGGATCGCGGCACTGAAGCTTTCTTT